This TCR beta chain was obtained from a study of blood T cell repertoires in COVID-19. A few counts support this clone. This CDR3 has 15 amino acids. V lost 10 bases to trimming and J lost 4 bases; unmatched junction nucleotides: 7. Germline V lookup: CDR1 MNHEY, CDR2 SVGAGI. Only in-frame clones appear in the TCRdb table, and some are missing; sequencing was by immunoSEQ multiplex PCR. The table lists 65,000 to 75,000 clones, about four fifths of them singletons, with around 9.7% in the top ten. The rearrangement links TRBV6-5 to TRBJ2-1, with TRBD2 matching 13 bases. Sample: peripheral blood. The sequence derives from a woman of 80 years or more with acute or convalescent COVID-19. CDR3 in amino acids: CATRTSGGLYNEQFF. The CDR3 DNA reads TGTGCCACCCGGACTAGCGGGGGCCTGTACAATGAGCAGTTCTTC.